This passage covers 26 T cell receptor beta chains from one sample sequenced in a study of T cells after yellow fever vaccination. TCRdb re-analysed the 5' RACE reads in MiXCR, keeping a single row per CDR3 protein. The profile shows a few hundred thousand distinct CDR3 sequences, 6.5% to 8.5% of them singletons. Here the sequenced sample was CD4+ T cells sorted from PBMCs, taken 15 days after the yellow fever booster vaccination. These receptors came from a man aged 30 to 39 who received the YFV17D yellow fever vaccine.

This clonotype showed up just a few times. This rearrangement joins TRBV11-2 to TRBJ2-5; no reliable D call. The CDR3 is 18 residues long. V lost 1 base, J lost 0 bases, and 18 bases lay in between. Looked up from germline, CDR1 is SGHAT and CDR2 is FQNNGV. The chain's CDR3 is CASSLGPEEQTYQETQYF. The CDR3 DNA is TGTGCCAGCAGCTTAGGCCCCGAGGAACAGACGTACCAAGAGACCCAGTACTTC.

Many counts were recorded for this clonotype. The V call is TRBV3-1, the J call TRBJ2-2, with 7 bases fitting TRBD2. The CDR3 sequence is 17 residues long. Germline CDR1 and CDR2: LGHDT and YNNKEL (reference sequence). Trimming removed 2 bases from V and 6 bases from J; junction bases left unmatched: 12. The CDR3 coding sequence is TGTGCCAGCAGCCAACCGTGGCGGGAGCGGTTTGCCGGGGAGCTGTTTTTT. It specifies CASSQPWRERFAGELFF.

This clonotype has more than one count but fewer than ten. V gene TRBV20-1 combines with J gene TRBJ2-7; TRBD2 agrees at 12 bases. Losses at the gene ends were 6 bases for V and 2 bases for J; bases not matched to a gene: 8. Germline CDR1 and CDR2: DFQATT and SNEGSKA (reference sequence). CDR3 length: 15 amino acids. The CDR3: CSAKRLAGATYEQYF. DNA for the CDR3: TGCAGTGCCAAACGACTAGCGGGAGCGACCTACGAGCAGTACTTC.

At least ten counts were recorded for this clonotype. V usage is TRBV6-2 or TRBV6-3 and J usage is TRBJ1-1, with no clear D. V was clipped by 8 bases and J by 2 bases, with 15 bases between them. CDR1 and CDR2 (germline): MNHEY, SVGEGT. This CDR3 has 14 amino acids. CDR3: CASSPDGFNTEAFF. As DNA, the CDR3 is TGTGCCAGCTCCCCGGATGGGTTCAACACTGAAGCTTTCTTT.

This clonotype was seen repeatedly, ten times or more. V gene TRBV28 combines with J gene TRBJ2-1, with TRBD2 matching 9 bases. CDR3 length: 17 residues. With V trimmed by 4 bases and J by 7 bases, 14 bases remained unmatched. Germline CDR1 MDHEN, CDR2 SYDVKM. The CDR3 reads CASSYSPASGIGNEQFF. In DNA form, the CDR3 reads TGTGCCAGCAGTTACTCCCCCGCTAGCGGGATTGGGAATGAGCAGTTCTTC.

This clonotype was detected many times. The chain uses TRBV10-3 and TRBJ2-3; TRBD2 agrees at 12 bases. Germline CDR1 ENHRY, CDR2 SYGVKD. V trimming: 0 bases; J trimming: 4 bases; junction bases outside the gene matches: 2. The CDR3 spans 16 residues. The CDR3 bases are TGTGCCATCAGTGAGTCGACTAGCGGGAGTCCAGATACGCAGTATTTT. Translating gives CAISESTSGSPDTQYF.

On this clonotype: A much larger clone lies a single base off, so this may be a read error. The chain is built from TRBV28 and TRBJ2-5, with 9 bases lining up with TRBD2. V lost 6 bases, J lost 8 bases, and 19 bases stayed unmatched. The CDR3 extends over 17 amino acids. The germline gives CDR1 MDHEN, CDR2 SYDVKM. The DNA of the CDR3 is TGTGCCAGCAGCCGTTCTAGCGGGGTCACCATATTGGGAACCCAGTACTTC. Its protein product is CASSRSSGVTILGTQYF.

Many counts were recorded for this clonotype. The chain has TRBV20-1 and TRBJ2-3; TRBD2 matches at 11 bases. Trimming cost V 2 bases and J 0 bases; bases outside gene matches: 4. The CDR3 is made up of 16 amino acids. The germline CDR1 and CDR2 sequences are DFQATT and SNEGSKA (reference sequence). CDR3 protein: CSARLAGGTSTDTQYF. CDR3 nucleotides: TGCAGTGCTAGACTAGCGGGAGGAACTAGCACAGATACGCAGTATTTT.

The rearrangement joins TRBV11-2 to TRBJ2-1; 12 bases map to TRBD2. The V gene end was trimmed by 3 bases and the J gene end by 8 bases; junction bases not matched to a gene: 14. CDR1 and CDR2 from the germline V gene are SGHAT and FQNNGV. The CDR3 covers 18 residues. CDR3 sequence (DNA): TGTGCCAGCAGCTTCCTCCCTAGCGGGAGGGCCATTGTAGATGAGCAGTTCTTC. Its translation: CASSFLPSGRAIVDEQFF.

The chain joins TRBV7-2 to TRBJ2-7; TRBD2 agrees at 8 bases. Germline lookup yields CDR1 SGHTA and CDR2 FQGNSA. The trim removed 7 bases at V and 1 base at J, leaving 3 bases unmatched. The CDR3 runs 13 residues. CDR3 nucleotides: TGTGCCAGCAAAAGCGGGAGTTCCTACGAGCAGTACTTC. It codes for CASKSGSSYEQYF.

This rearrangement joins TRBV29-1 to TRBJ2-2, with 9 bases fitting TRBD1. The CDR3 has 14 residues. Trimming cost V 5 bases and J 5 bases; bases outside gene matches: 6. Germline CDR1 reads SQVTM; CDR2 reads ANQGSEA. The CDR3 protein is CSVLRDRVTGELFF. The CDR3, as DNA: TGCAGCGTTCTCCGGGACAGGGTGACCGGGGAGCTGTTTTTT.

V is TRBV19 and J is TRBJ1-1; D gene unclear. V lost 4 bases, J lost 4 bases, and 4 bases lay in between. This CDR3 comprises 11 residues. CDR1 is LNHDA and CDR2 is SQIVND in the germline V gene (reference sequence). The CDR3 reads CASSRLTEAFF. The CDR3 DNA is TGTGCCAGTAGTAGGCTCACTGAAGCTTTCTTT.

The chain employs TRBV12-3 or TRBV12-4 and TRBJ2-7; D unresolved. The CDR3 sequence is 12 residues long. V was clipped by 4 bases and J by 2 bases, with 6 bases between them. For the CDR3, the DNA is TGTGCCAGCAGTTCCCCAGCCTACGAGCAGTACTTC. It is translated as CASSSPAYEQYF.

The chain combines TRBV5-1 with TRBJ2-2; 7 bases match TRBD1. In germline, CDR1 is SGHRS, CDR2 YFSETQ. The CDR3 totals 16 residues. The trim removed 4 bases at V and 0 bases at J, leaving 6 bases unmatched. The CDR3 loop reads CASSDSGTANTGELFF. The DNA for the CDR3 is TGCGCCAGCAGCGATTCCGGGACAGCGAACACCGGGGAGCTGTTTTTT.

This rearrangement joins TRBV20-1 to TRBJ2-1; D unclear. The CDR3 loop spans 15 amino acids. V lost 0 bases to trimming and J lost 1 base, with 10 bases between them. Per germline, CDR1 DFQATT and CDR2 SNEGSKA (reference sequence). The CDR3 loop is CSARDPHLSYNEQFF. In nucleotides, the CDR3 is TGCAGTGCTAGAGATCCTCACCTATCCTACAATGAGCAGTTCTTC.

The chain carries TRBV28 and TRBJ1-2; D unresolved. V gave up 5 bases and J gave up 6 bases, with 10 bases separating them. This CDR3 has 12 residues. Germline lookup yields CDR1 MDHEN and CDR2 SYDVKM. The CDR3 DNA is TGTGCCAGCAGTAAAACAACCCATGGCTACACCTTC. As protein: CASSKTTHGYTF.

The rearrangement joins TRBV12-1 to TRBJ2-5. TRBV12-1 is shown as a pseudogene. This CDR3 comprises 14 residues. The CDR3: CASSFRQRCETQYF. CDR3 nucleotide sequence: TGTGCCAGCAGCTTTAGGCAGCGCTGTGAGACCCAGTACTTC.

This clonotype was recorded at least ten times. J is TRBJ2-5 and V is TRBV27, with D hard to call. The CDR3 extends over 15 amino acids. V lost 6 bases to trimming and J lost 5 bases, with 19 bases between them. CDR1 MNHEY and CDR2 SMNVEV come from the germline V gene (reference sequence). CDR3 in DNA: TGTGCCAGCAGGGAGAGATGGGAATTTATGGAGACCCAGTACTTC. Protein sequence: CASRERWEFMETQYF.

This clonotype has ten or more counts. The chain recombines TRBV6-2 or TRBV6-3 with TRBJ1-1, with D perhaps matching TRBD1 (5 bases). Germline CDR1 and CDR2: MNHEY and SVGEGT. V lost 4 bases to trimming and J lost 1 base, with 10 bases between them. This CDR3 comprises 14 residues. Written as DNA, the CDR3 is TGTGCCAGCAGTTCGGGGCGAGAGAACACTGAAGCTTTCTTT. This gives the protein CASSSGRENTEAFF.

Note on this clonotype: This may come from a read error, since a much larger clone is one base off. The chain combines TRBV11-2 with TRBJ2-3; 11 nucleotides align to TRBD2. This CDR3 spans 14 amino acids. Trimming removed 8 bases from V and 6 bases from J; junction bases left unmatched: 7. The germline V gene encodes CDR1 SGHAT and CDR2 FQNNGV. The CDR3: CASAGTSGCDTQYF. The DNA for the CDR3 is TGTGCCAGCGCCGGGACTAGCGGCTGTGATACGCAGTATTTT.

This clonotype was counted many times. The chain uses TRBV7-9 and TRBJ2-7, with D possibly TRBD1 on 6 matching bases. The CDR3 extends over 13 amino acids. The V and J ends lost 1 base and 7 bases respectively, with 11 bases between them. Germline CDR1 is SEHNR and CDR2 is FQNEAQ (reference sequence). The CDR3, as DNA: TGTGCCAGCAGCTTAGGTCCCCAGGGGGAGCAGTACTTC. Its translation is CASSLGPQGEQYF.

The table lists this clonotype with a few counts. This chain connects TRBV5-4 to TRBJ2-1; D may be TRBD1 (5 bases). The V gene lost 1 base and the J gene lost 7 bases, with 12 bases spanning the gap. Germline lookup yields CDR1 SGHNT and CDR2 YYREEE (reference sequence). The CDR3 has 14 residues. The DNA of the CDR3 is TGTGCCAGCAGCTTGACCAGGGAAGGGAATGAGCAGTTCTTC. Its translation: CASSLTREGNEQFF.

The V call is TRBV6-9, the J call TRBJ2-7; no firm D call. CDR3 length equals 13 residues. Between the trimmed V and J ends, which lost 11 bases and 5 bases, there was a span of 19 bases. Germline V gene lookup returns CDR1 MNHGY and CDR2 SVAAGI. CDR3 region: CAPGELYDDEQYF. DNA for the CDR3: TGTGCCCCCGGCGAATTATACGACGACGAGCAGTACTTC.

The sample holds many counts of this clonotype. V usage is TRBV28 and J usage is TRBJ1-5, with a possible D match to TRBD1 (6 bases). V dropped 3 bases and J dropped 0 bases, with 15 bases sitting between them. CDR1 is MDHEN, CDR2 SYDVKM, per germline. The length of the CDR3 is 17 residues. CDR3 residues: CASSFFGTHYSNQPQHF. Written as DNA, the CDR3 is TGTGCCAGCAGTTTTTTCGGGACACATTATAGCAATCAGCCCCAGCATTTT.

This clonotype was recorded a few times. V and J are TRBV28 and TRBJ2-7, with TRBD1 identical over 7 bases. V was pared by 5 bases and J by 5 bases, with 9 bases of the junction left unmatched. Germline V gene data show CDR1 as MDHEN and CDR2 as SYDVKM. The CDR3 sequence is 14 residues long. The CDR3 sequence: CASSRQGVRNEQYF. CDR3 coding DNA: TGTGCCAGCAGTAGACAGGGTGTAAGGAACGAGCAGTACTTC.

The chain links TRBV20-1 to TRBJ2-3; 8 bases agree with TRBD2. The germline V gene encodes CDR1 DFQATT and CDR2 SNEGSKA (reference sequence). This CDR3 is built from 14 residues. J was trimmed by 4 bases and V by 3 bases; bases with no gene match: 6. The CDR3, as DNA: TGCAGTGCTAGGGGGGCGGGAGGAGCAGATACGCAGTATTTT. Protein sequence: CSARGAGGADTQYF.